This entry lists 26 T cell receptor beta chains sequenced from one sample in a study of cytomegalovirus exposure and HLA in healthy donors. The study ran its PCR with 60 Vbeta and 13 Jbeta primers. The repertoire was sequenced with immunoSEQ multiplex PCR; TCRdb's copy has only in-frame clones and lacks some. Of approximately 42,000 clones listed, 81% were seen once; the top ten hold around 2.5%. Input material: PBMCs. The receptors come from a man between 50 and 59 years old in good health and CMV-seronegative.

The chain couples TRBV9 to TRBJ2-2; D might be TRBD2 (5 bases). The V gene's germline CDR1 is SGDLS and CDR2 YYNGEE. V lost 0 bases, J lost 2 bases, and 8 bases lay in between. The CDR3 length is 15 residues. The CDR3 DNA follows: TGTGCCAGCAGCGTAGGGACTGTAAACACCGGGGAGCTGTTTTTT. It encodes CASSVGTVNTGELFF.

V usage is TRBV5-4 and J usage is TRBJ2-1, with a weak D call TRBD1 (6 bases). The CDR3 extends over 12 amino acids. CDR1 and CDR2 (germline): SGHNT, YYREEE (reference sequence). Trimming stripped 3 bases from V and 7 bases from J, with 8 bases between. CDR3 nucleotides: TGTGCCAGCAGCTACACAGGGAATGAGCAGTTCTTC. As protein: CASSYTGNEQFF.

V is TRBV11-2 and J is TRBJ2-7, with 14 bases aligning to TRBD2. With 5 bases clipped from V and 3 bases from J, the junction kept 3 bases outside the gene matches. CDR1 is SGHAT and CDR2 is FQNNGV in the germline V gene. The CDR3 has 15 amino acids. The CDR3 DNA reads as TGTGCCAGCAGCGCTGGGACTAGCGGGAGCTACGAGCAGTACTTC. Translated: CASSAGTSGSYEQYF. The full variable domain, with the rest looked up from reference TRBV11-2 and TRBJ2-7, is EAGVAQSPRYKIIEKRQSVAFWCNPISGHATLYWYQQILGQGPKLLIQFQNNGVVDDSQLPKDRFSAERLKGVDSTLKIQPAKLEDSAVYLCASSAGTSGSYEQYFGPGTRLTVT.

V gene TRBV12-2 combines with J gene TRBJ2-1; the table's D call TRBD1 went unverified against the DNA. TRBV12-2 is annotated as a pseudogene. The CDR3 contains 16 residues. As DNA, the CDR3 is TGTGCAAGTCGCACGCAACCCGGGACAGTCAACAATGAGCAGTTCTTC. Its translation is CASRTQPGTVNNEQFF.

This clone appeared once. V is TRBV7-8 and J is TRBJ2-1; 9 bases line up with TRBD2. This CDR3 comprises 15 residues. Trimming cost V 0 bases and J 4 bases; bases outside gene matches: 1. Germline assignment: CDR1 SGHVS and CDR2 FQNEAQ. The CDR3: CASSLASGGYNEQFF. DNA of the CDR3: TGTGCCAGCAGCTTAGCTAGCGGGGGTTACAATGAGCAGTTCTTC.

CDR3 sequence reads: CASRRSGARNQPQHF. Here the CDR3 DNA reads TGTGCCAGTCGACGTTCTGGGGCGCGTAATCAGCCCCAGCATTTT. The rearrangement uses TRBV19 and TRBJ1-5; D is possibly TRBD1 (5 bases). CDR1 and CDR2 from the germline V gene are LNHDA and SQIVND (reference sequence). V shed 8 bases and J shed 4 bases, with 18 bases lying between them. The CDR3 length is 15 residues.

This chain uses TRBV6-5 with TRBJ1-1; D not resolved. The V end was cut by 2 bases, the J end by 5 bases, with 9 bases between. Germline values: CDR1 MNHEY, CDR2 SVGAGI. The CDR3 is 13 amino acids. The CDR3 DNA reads TGTGCCAGCAGTTACGTAGAGCGGACTGAAGCTTTCTTT. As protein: CASSYVERTEAFF.

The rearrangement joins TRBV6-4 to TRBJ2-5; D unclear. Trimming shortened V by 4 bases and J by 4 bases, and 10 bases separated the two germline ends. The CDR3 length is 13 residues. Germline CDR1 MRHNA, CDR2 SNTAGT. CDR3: CASSVQVGETQYF. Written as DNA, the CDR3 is TGTGCCAGCAGTGTGCAGGTGGGAGAGACCCAGTACTTC.

In nucleotides, the CDR3 is TGCAGCGTTGAAGGCGGTGGCCCCGGGGTCTACGAGCAGTACTTC. Amino acids: CSVEGGGPGVYEQYF. The chain couples TRBV29-1 to TRBJ2-7, with a tentative D call TRBD2 (5 bases). The V gene's germline CDR1 is SQVTM and CDR2 ANQGSEA. The CDR3 consists of 15 residues. Trimming cost V 1 base and J 3 bases, with 16 bases left between them.

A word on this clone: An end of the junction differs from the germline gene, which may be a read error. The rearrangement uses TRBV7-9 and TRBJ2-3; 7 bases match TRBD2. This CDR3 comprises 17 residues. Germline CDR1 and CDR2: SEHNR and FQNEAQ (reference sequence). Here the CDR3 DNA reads TGTTCCAGCAGCTTAGATCTTGCGGGAGCGGGCACAGATACGCAGTATTTT. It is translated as CSSSLDLAGAGTDTQYF.

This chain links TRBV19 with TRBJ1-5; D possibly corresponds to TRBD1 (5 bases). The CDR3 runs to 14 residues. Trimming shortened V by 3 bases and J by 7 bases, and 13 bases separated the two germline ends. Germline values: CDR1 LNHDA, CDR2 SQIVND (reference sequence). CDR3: CASSISGNRQPQHF. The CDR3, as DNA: TGTGCCAGTAGTATTTCAGGGAACCGGCAGCCCCAGCATTTT. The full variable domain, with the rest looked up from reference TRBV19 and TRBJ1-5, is DGGITQSPKYLFRKEGQNVTLSCEQNLNHDAMYWYRQDPGQGLRLIYYSQIVNDFQKGDIAEGYSVSREKKESFPLTVTSAQKNPTAFYLCASSISGNRQPQHFGDGTRLSIL.

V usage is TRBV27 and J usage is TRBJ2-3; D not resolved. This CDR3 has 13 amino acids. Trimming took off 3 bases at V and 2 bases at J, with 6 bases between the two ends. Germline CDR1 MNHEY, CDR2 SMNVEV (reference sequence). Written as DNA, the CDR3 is TGTGCCAGCAGTTTGGCAATCACAGATACGCAGTATTTT. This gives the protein CASSLAITDTQYF.

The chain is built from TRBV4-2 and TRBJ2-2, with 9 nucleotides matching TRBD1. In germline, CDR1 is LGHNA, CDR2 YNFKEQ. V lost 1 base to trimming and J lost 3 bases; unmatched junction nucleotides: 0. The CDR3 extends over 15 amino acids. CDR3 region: CASSQGQGDTGELFF. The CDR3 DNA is TGTGCCAGCAGCCAAGGACAGGGGGACACCGGGGAGCTGTTTTTT.

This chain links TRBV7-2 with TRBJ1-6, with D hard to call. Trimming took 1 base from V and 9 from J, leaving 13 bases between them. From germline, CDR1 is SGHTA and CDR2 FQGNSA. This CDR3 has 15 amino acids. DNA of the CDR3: TGTGCCAGCAGCTTAGAGGGAGGGTTCGGTTCACCCCTCCACTTT. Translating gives CASSLEGGFGSPLHF.

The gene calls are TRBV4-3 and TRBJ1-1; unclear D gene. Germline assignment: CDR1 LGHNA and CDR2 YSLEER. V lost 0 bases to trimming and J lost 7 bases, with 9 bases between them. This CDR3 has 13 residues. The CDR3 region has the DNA TGCGCCAGCAGCCAAGAACCGTGGAGTGAAGCTTTCTTT. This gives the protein CASSQEPWSEAFF.

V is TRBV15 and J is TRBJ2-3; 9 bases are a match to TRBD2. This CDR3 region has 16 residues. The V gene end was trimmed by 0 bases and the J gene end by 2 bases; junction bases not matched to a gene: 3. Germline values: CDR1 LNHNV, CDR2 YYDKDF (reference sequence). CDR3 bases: TGTGCCACCAGCAGAGATCTAGCGGGAACCACAGATACGCAGTATTTT. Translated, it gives CATSRDLAGTTDTQYF. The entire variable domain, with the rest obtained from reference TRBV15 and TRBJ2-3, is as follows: DAMVIQNPRYQVTQFGKPVTLSCSQTLNHNVMYWYQQKSSQAPKLLFHYYDKDFNNEADTPDNFQSRRPNTSFCFLDIRSPGLGDTAMYLCATSRDLAGTTDTQYFGPGTRLTVL.

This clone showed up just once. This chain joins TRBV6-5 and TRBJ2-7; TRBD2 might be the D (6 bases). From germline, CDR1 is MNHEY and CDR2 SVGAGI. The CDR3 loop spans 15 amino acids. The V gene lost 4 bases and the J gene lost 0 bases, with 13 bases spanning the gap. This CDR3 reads CASSLADGGSYEQYF. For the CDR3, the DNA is TGTGCCAGCAGTTTAGCGGACGGGGGCTCCTACGAGCAGTACTTC.

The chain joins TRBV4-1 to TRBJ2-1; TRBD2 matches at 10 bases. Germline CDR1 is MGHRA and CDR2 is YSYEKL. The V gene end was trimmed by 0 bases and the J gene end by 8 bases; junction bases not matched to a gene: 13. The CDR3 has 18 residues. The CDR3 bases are TGCGCCAGCAGCCAAGAAGGCCCTAGCGGGAGTCTCGGGGATGAGCAGTTCTTC. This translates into CASSQEGPSGSLGDEQFF.

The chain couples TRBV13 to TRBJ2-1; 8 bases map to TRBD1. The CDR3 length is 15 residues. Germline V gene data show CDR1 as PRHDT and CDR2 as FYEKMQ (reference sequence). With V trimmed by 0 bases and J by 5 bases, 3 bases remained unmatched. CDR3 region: CASSLGGQGNNEQFF. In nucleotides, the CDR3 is TGTGCCAGCAGCTTAGGAGGACAGGGAAACAATGAGCAGTTCTTC.

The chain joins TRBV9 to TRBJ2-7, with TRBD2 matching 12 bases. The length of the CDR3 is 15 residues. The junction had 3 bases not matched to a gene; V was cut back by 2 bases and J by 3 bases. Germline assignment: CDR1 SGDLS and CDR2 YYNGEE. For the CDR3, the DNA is TGTGCCAGCAGCGTCGCGACTAGCGGGAGCTACGAGCAGTACTTC. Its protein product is CASSVATSGSYEQYF.

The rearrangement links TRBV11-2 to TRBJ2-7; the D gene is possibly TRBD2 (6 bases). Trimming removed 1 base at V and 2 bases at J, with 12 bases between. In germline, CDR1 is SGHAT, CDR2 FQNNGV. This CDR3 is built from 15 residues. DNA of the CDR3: TGTGCCAGCAGCTTAGCCGGGAGAGGGGCCTACGAGCAGTACTTC. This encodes CASSLAGRGAYEQYF. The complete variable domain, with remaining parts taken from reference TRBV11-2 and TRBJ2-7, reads EAGVAQSPRYKIIEKRQSVAFWCNPISGHATLYWYQQILGQGPKLLIQFQNNGVVDDSQLPKDRFSAERLKGVDSTLKIQPAKLEDSAVYLCASSLAGRGAYEQYFGPGTRLTVT.

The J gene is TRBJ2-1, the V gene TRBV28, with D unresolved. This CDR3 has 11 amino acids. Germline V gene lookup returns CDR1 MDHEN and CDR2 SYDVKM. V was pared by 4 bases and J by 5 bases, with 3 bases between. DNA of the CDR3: TGTGCCAGCAGTTCTGACAATGAGCAGTTCTTC. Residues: CASSSDNEQFF.

The DNA of the CDR3 is TGTGCCAGCAGCTTGCTTTCAGGGCAGTGGGAGCAGTACTTC. Protein: CASSLLSGQWEQYF. V and J are TRBV7-9 and TRBJ2-7; possible D gene TRBD1, 5 bases. This CDR3 contains 14 residues. V lost 3 bases to trimming and J lost 7 bases, with 16 bases between them. The germline CDR1 and CDR2 sequences are SEHNR and FQNEAQ (reference sequence).

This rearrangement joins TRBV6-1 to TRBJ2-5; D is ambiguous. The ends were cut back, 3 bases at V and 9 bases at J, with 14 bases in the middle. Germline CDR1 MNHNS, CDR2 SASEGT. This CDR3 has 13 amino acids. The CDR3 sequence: CASSDRGPKSQYF. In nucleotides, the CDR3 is TGTGCCAGCAGTGATCGTGGCCCGAAGTCCCAGTACTTC.

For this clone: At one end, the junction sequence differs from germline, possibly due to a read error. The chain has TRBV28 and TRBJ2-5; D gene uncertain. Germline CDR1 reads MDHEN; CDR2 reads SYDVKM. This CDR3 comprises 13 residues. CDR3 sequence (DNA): TGTGCCAGCAGTTTATCGTCAAAAGAGGCCCAGTACTTC. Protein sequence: CASSLSSKEAQYF.

CDR3 residues: CASSSVAGGGETQYF. CDR3 DNA: TGTGCCAGCAGCTCCGTAGCGGGGGGGGGTGAGACCCAGTACTTC. The chain recombines TRBV5-5 with TRBJ2-5, with 11 positions matching TRBD2. Losses at the gene ends were 3 bases for V and 5 bases for J; bases not matched to a gene: 6. The CDR3 has 15 amino acids. The V gene's germline CDR1 is SGHKS and CDR2 YYEKEE (reference sequence).